These T cell receptor beta chains were read from a single sample in a study of shared clonotypes between healthy human individuals. Some clones are missing from TCRdb's copy, which holds only in-frame ones; the method was immunoSEQ multiplex PCR. This sample has nearly 1 million clones; approximately 76% occur once, and the top ten carry about 1.5%. Sequencing input: memory CD4+ T cells sorted from blood. The source of these receptors is a man aged 18 to 30 in good health. The conserved cysteine and the conserved F or W are not part of the CDR3 here. Each record gives: V gene, J gene, CDR3 protein.

V: TRBV5-1
J: TRBJ2-1
CDR3: ASSEAGVSYNEQF

V: TRBV2
J: TRBJ1-3
CDR3: ASSGQRNTIY

V: TRBV9
J: TRBJ1-6
CDR3: ASSVGAGGPDSPLH

V: TRBV28
J: TRBJ2-7
CDR3: ASSLEGKASYEQY

V: TRBV27
J: TRBJ2-7
CDR3: ASSRQGSYEQY

V: TRBV7-2
J: TRBJ2-7
CDR3: ASSNRDRAYEQY

V: TRBV19
J: TRBJ2-2
CDR3: ASSIIGRTGELF

V: TRBV19
J: TRBJ1-5
CDR3: ASSIGRGPGSNQPQH

V: TRBV4-1
J: TRBJ2-7
CDR3: ASSQDASGGREQY

V: TRBV1
J: TRBJ2-5
CDR3: TSSLGGGTETQY

V: TRBV7-9
J: TRBJ1-2
CDR3: ASSPGAGSTNYGYT

V: TRBV18
J: TRBJ1-1
CDR3: ASSASGFNTEAF

V: TRBV18
J: TRBJ2-5
CDR3: ASSPPPRGETQY

V: TRBV28
J: TRBJ1-1
CDR3: ASRPHGNTEAF

V: TRBV11-3
J: TRBJ2-3
CDR3: ASSLGGMDTQY

V: TRBV29-1
J: TRBJ2-7
CDR3: SAMWGTSAGEQY

V: TRBV7-2
J: TRBJ2-7
CDR3: ASSRAGGNSEQY

V: TRBV9
J: TRBJ1-3
CDR3: ASSRFDRGSGNTIY

V: TRBV4-1
J: TRBJ1-4
CDR3: ASSQERGLATNEKLF

V: TRBV5-8
J: TRBJ1-2
CDR3: ASSLGDKIVYGYT

V: TRBV7-2
J: TRBJ1-2
CDR3: ASSPSIGVTAYGYT

V: TRBV5-1
J: TRBJ2-7
CDR3: ASKGGEGRYEQY

V: TRBV19
J: TRBJ1-2
CDR3: ASSSQTGTGDYT

V: TRBV4-1
J: TRBJ1-5
CDR3: ASSQMGSLNQPQH

V: TRBV5-5
J: TRBJ1-4
CDR3: ASSLQGINEKLF

V: TRBV7-9
J: TRBJ2-2
CDR3: ASSGSGTKAGELF

V: TRBV18
J: TRBJ1-3
CDR3: ASSPTVNSGNTIY

V: TRBV18
J: TRBJ2-1
CDR3: ASSPRSGTSGGDEQF

V: TRBV21-1
J: TRBJ2-3
CDR3: ASSTPPGLSQY